This TCR beta chain is from a study of CD8 T cells in ankylosing spondylitis (dated by TCRdb to the late 2010s). About the full investigation: The study set out to find disease-linked TCR variants by profiling T cell receptor beta repertoires in ankylosing spondylitis patients and healthy donors. The whole study cohort included some 100 healthy donors and around 24 ankylosing spondylitis patients. Samples of peripheral blood were taken, and for ankylosing spondylitis patients, synovial fluid was collected as well.

Broad study findings and their caveats: Significant enrichment of the disease-linked clones was reported in matched synovial fluid samples from ankylosing spondylitis patients. Some TCR beta motif variants had previously been reported in synovial fluid and blood of reactive arthritis patients, which suggested common disease-initiation mechanisms. In peripheral blood, the disease-linked clones were found at relatively low frequencies and had a CD8+ phenotype. Blood from ankylosing spondylitis patients appeared to be characterized by a TCR beta motif composed of under 10 highly homologous amino acid variants.

The reads were generated on an Illumina HiSeq 2500. Quantitative 5'-RACE with molecular barcodes was the method used to prepare the TCR beta libraries. Under the source paper's analysis protocol: Disease-linked TCR variants were identified with a new computational method built on a probabilistic model of VDJ rearrangement. TCRdb reran the public reads through fastp at Q25 and MiXCR, keeping productive beta chains. Each CDR3 protein gets just one entry, which takes the most common genes and DNA from the rows behind it. TCRdb's processing, not the authors' own work, is the source of the V and J calls. Across this sample there are a few hundred thousand distinct CDR3 sequences, with 17% seen only once. The ten largest clones add up to approximately 1% of the sample. In the case of this clonotype: Its recognized antigen is unknown. The record has no base qualities; no much larger clone is one base away.

The CDR3, cysteine through phenylalanine, is 18 amino acids long. Of the read, only the CDR3 DNA is kept; its 54 bases are in frame from base 1. Trimming leaves V shorter by 6 bases and J shorter by 5 bases, with the junction holding 14 bases beyond the gene matches. This clonotype was obtained from a male donor with ankylosing spondylitis. Source material: blood, either unsorted or a sorted T cell fraction (not recorded which). In this chain, TRBV12-3 or TRBV12-4 is recombined with TRBJ2-3, and 13 bases in between align with TRBD2. The CDR3 protein: CASSRTIGLAGVGDTQYF. The DNA reads TGTGCCAGCAGCCGCACCATCGGACTAGCGGGAGTCGGAGATACGCAGTATTTT.